This record covers a single T cell receptor beta chain. Its antigen is unknown. No base qualities exist here, and no much larger clone lies one base off it. Blood samples for TCR beta sequencing were given by related transplant donors. Using Nuclei Lysis Solution, genomic DNA was extracted from unfractionated peripheral blood mononuclear cells that were either fresh or cryopreserved. V is pared back by 5 bases and J by 0 bases, with 8 bases lying between the germline termini. The CDR3 has 13 amino acids, counting the end cysteine and phenylalanine. Here the CDR3 DNA is all that survives: 39 bases in frame from base 1. Taken from the germline V gene, the CDR1 and CDR2 loops are MGHDK and SYGVNS. The data were taken from a study of T cell clonotyping in hematopoietic cell transplantation (dated by TCRdb to about 2021). Describing the broader study: A total of roughly 150 blood samples were collected in the study from a few dozen consecutive transplant recipients and their related donors. Recruitment of patients ran from 2015 to January 2017, and follow-up continued until late 2020 or until death. The study at large found these results: Just a small fraction of recipient repertoires overlapped with donor repertoires, and more than 95% appeared de novo at the given depth. The sample size was limited, and CD4 and CD8 repertoire contributions could not be separated because cells were not sorted. Donor and pretransplant recipient Inverse Simpson Index values predicted broader posttransplant TCR repertoire diversity. After transplant, TCR diversity in recipients dropped, and pathologically expanded clonotypes climbed progressively between day 30 and day 180.

With the immunoSEQ assay, which is a bias-controlled multiplex PCR relying on V- and J-specific primers, TCR beta CDR3 regions were amplified from genomic DNA. A second PCR step added a proprietary barcode and Illumina adapter sequences to the CDR3 amplicons. An Illumina MiSeq instrument was used for sequencing of the CDR3 libraries. As for how the authors treated the data: Export and quality control were done with immunoSEQ Analyzer 3.0, while downstream analyses used R Bioconductor and Immunarch. Repertoire metrics were calculated using only productive rearrangements within the normalized downsampled data set. In the normalized cohort, clonotypes with more than 5 templates were defined as pathologically expanded. Repertoire diversity was measured with the Inverse Simpson Index. CMV-specificity analyses were carried out on the non-normalized data set to capture all clonotypes. TCRdb holds this immuneACCESS table with in-frame rearrangements only. Some clones are missing; in checked studies, unresolved V genes explain under half, and the rest has no known cause. That table gives V, J and clone size, and the DNA gave D and trimming. The sample records 60,000 to 75,000 clones, 94% of which are singletons. Of the sample, about 1.5% falls within the top ten clones.

The TCR comes from a man aged 45-65 years in good health. Some clones in this sample may be carry-over from other donors' samples. Sequencing was carried out using peripheral blood mononuclear cells. The V gene is TRBV25-1 and the J gene is TRBJ2-7; TRBD2 is perhaps the D gene, given 5 matching bases. The DNA is TGTGCCAGCAGTCCGAGGGCCTCCTACGAGCAGTACTTC. This sequence encodes CASSPRASYEQYF.